Listed here is a single T cell receptor beta chain. No antigen is known for it. No quality values exist for individual bases; no much larger clone is one base distant. TCRbeta CDR3 regions were amplified from genomic DNA by means of the immunoSEQ Assay, a bias-controlled multiplex PCR. In the source study's methods: Nucleated cell counts per sample were estimated from amplification of reference gene primers within the assay. To quantify the absolute abundance of each unique TCRbeta CDR3 rearrangement, sequence reads were collapsed and filtered. For each sample, productive Simpson clonality was calculated by taking the square root of Simpson's diversity index across productive rearrangements. In its TCRdb copy, this immuneACCESS table keeps in-frame sequences only and misses some clones. Where compared with another copy, unresolved V genes explain less than half of these, and the others have no known cause. V, J and clone size are taken as reported in that table, and D and trimming were inferred from the DNA itself. The sample table contains hundreds of thousands of clones; only one count was recorded for roughly 87% of them. The ten largest clones take up over 0.8% of the sample.

Its CDR3 holds 18 amino acids, cysteine through phenylalanine. Left in the record is the CDR3 DNA by itself, 54 bases read in frame from the first base. In the germline V gene (reference sequence), CDR1 corresponds to PRHDT and CDR2 to FYEKMQ. V and J are trimmed by 6 bases and 0 bases, and the gene matches miss 17 bases of the junction. This sample was included in a study of blood T cell repertoires in COVID-19 (dated by TCRdb to about 2020). About the investigation overall: The collaborator samples originated in the United States, Italy and Spain and spanned the acute and convalescent phases of COVID-19. The material from the prospective study consisted of cDNA or gDNA derived from T cells, B-cell-depleted T cells, or PBMCs. Deeply sampled blood TCRbeta repertoires from subjects exposed to, actively infected with, or recovered from COVID-19 were included in the dataset. The repertoires were made available in a free public database intended to serve as a resource for research on the immune response to SARS-CoV-2. The samples were drawn from two sources: the first 160 participants of the ongoing ImmuneRACE study, and 1,000 to 1,500 subjects contributed by 6 global collaborators. The sample metadata nearly always contained a de-identified subject ID, COVID-19 status, age in years and sex. HLA class I and class II types, where available, came from metadata supplied by the sample provider rather than from assay-based typing.

General conclusions and limits of the study: How much clinical and demographic metadata was included differed by source and by participant, and the metadata was provided uncurated.

In the prospective study, participants were roughly 18 to 90 years old, resided in about two dozen geographic areas of the United States, and were enrolled through a virtual design. Cohort assignment in the prospective study relied on participant-reported clinical history from a screening survey and a study questionnaire. Recovered participants in ImmuneRACE Cohort 3 were defined as having two consecutive negative NP/OP PCR tests, clearance from a healthcare professional, or resolution of symptoms. Mobile phlebotomists in the prospective study collected whole blood, serum and a nasopharyngeal or oropharyngeal swab from every participant. Participants in the prospective study had the option to provide additional blood draws and questionnaires over an approximately 2-month period. Before DNA extraction, blood samples from the prospective study were shipped at room temperature or frozen.

The rearranged chain carries TRBV13 and TRBJ2-7; TRBD1 agrees with 7 junctional bases. The specimen sequenced was PBMCs or T cells enriched from blood (not recorded which). The sequence came from a woman aged 30 to 39 who had recovered from COVID-19. The DNA is TGTGCCAGCAGGAGCCGGGATCCCGGAAGGGGGCCCTCCTACGAGCAGTACTTC. It specifies CASRSRDPGRGPSYEQYF.